Below, 10 T cell receptor beta chains from the same sample are listed, as sequenced in a study of cytomegalovirus exposure and HLA in healthy donors. The primer mix had 60 Vbeta and 13 Jbeta primers. Repertoires were generated with immunoSEQ multiplex PCR, while TCRdb's copy carries only in-frame clones and drops some. The sample shows approximately 190,000 clones, roughly 86% of them seen only once. Specimen: PBMCs. The origin of the receptors is a man aged 35 to 55 in good health and CMV-seropositive.

This chain connects TRBV9 to TRBJ2-7, with unresolved D. The CDR3 loop spans 14 amino acids. Germline-derived CDR1 and CDR2 are SGDLS and YYNGEE. Trimming pared 0 bases from V and 2 bases from J, leaving 9 bases between. The CDR3 spells CASSVDYHTYEQYF. The CDR3 bases are TGTGCCAGCAGCGTAGACTACCACACCTACGAGCAGTACTTC.

CDR3 in DNA: TGTGCCAGCAGCCGGACAAGTTCCTACGAGCAGTACTTC. Its translation: CASSRTSSYEQYF. The V gene is TRBV5-8, the J gene TRBJ2-7; D might be TRBD1 (5 bases). The germline V gene encodes CDR1 SGHTS and CDR2 YDEGEE. CDR3 length: 13 amino acids. V lost 4 bases to trimming and J lost 1 base, with 9 bases between them.

This clone turned up a few times. The CDR3 DNA reads TGTGCCAGCAGCGCAGCGGCCCAAGAGACCCAGTACTTC. Its protein product is CASSAAAQETQYF. The gene calls are TRBV9 and TRBJ2-5; D is perhaps TRBD2 (5 bases). V was cut by 3 bases and J by 1 base, with 7 bases left in between. Germline V gives CDR1 SGDLS, CDR2 YYNGEE. CDR3 length equals 13 residues.

This CDR3 is CASSLDAGSEQYF. The CDR3 coding sequence is TGTGCCAGCAGCTTAGATGCAGGCTCCGAGCAGTACTTC. The J gene is TRBJ2-7, the V gene TRBV7-2; D gene uncertain. The germline CDR1 and CDR2 sequences are SGHTA and FQGNSA. V dropped 1 base and J dropped 6 bases, with 10 bases sitting between them. The CDR3 length is 13 residues. Together with reference TRBV7-2 and TRBJ2-7, the CDR3 gives the full variable domain: GAGVSQSPSNKVTEKGKDVELRCDPISGHTALYWYRQSLGQGLEFLIYFQGNSAPDKSGLPSDRFSAERTGGSVSTLTIQRTQQEDSAVYLCASSLDAGSEQYFGPGTRLTVT.

The chain has TRBV2 and TRBJ1-3, with 12 bases lining up with TRBD1. Germline lookup yields CDR1 SNHLY and CDR2 FYNNEI. The CDR3 loop spans 14 amino acids. J lost 8 bases, V lost 6 bases, and 5 bases had no gene match. Written as DNA, the CDR3 is TGTGCCAGCAGACAGGGACAGGGGGCGGACACCATATATTTT. It translates to CASRQGQGADTIYF.

This sequence joins TRBV10-3 and TRBJ1-2; 7 positions match TRBD1. The CDR3 extends over 15 amino acids. The junction had 11 bases not matched to a gene; V was cut back by 2 bases and J by 8 bases. Germline CDR1 ENHRY, CDR2 SYGVKD. CDR3: CAISEPRRQGIGYTF. CDR3 DNA sequence: TGTGCCATCAGTGAGCCCCGGAGACAGGGTATCGGCTACACCTTC.

V and J are TRBV2 and TRBJ2-1; 7 bases are a match to TRBD1. The CDR3 has 13 residues. Looked up from germline, CDR1 is SNHLY and CDR2 is FYNNEI. V was clipped by 10 bases and J by 9 bases; unmatched bases: 12. This CDR3 is CATPREGAREQFF. CDR3 DNA sequence: TGTGCCACCCCTCGAGAGGGGGCGCGTGAGCAGTTCTTC.

In its sample, this clone was seen once. The chain employs TRBV27 and TRBJ1-1; D is ambiguous. This CDR3 contains 14 residues. Trimming stripped 6 bases from V and 4 bases from J, with 15 bases between. Per germline, CDR1 MNHEY and CDR2 SMNVEV (reference sequence). In DNA, the CDR3 is TGTGCCAGCAGGGAGGGCCGTGGTCCCACTGAAGCTTTCTTT. Encoded protein: CASREGRGPTEAFF.

The chain combines TRBV5-1 with TRBJ2-5; D is perhaps TRBD2 (6 bases). The germline gives CDR1 SGHRS, CDR2 YFSETQ. This CDR3 is 14 amino acids long. Trimming took 4 bases from V and 5 from J, leaving 15 bases between them. CDR3 in amino acids: CASSRDGGVETQYF. The CDR3 DNA sequence: TGCGCCAGCAGCAGAGACGGGGGTGTGGAGACCCAGTACTTC.

Only one count was recorded for this clone. The V gene is TRBV2, the J gene TRBJ2-7; possibly TRBD2 for D (6 bases). Germline-derived CDR1 and CDR2 are SNHLY and FYNNEI. The length of the CDR3 is 11 residues. Trimming shortened V by 5 bases and J by 6 bases, and 8 bases separated the two germline ends. As DNA, the CDR3 is TGTGCCAGCAGTAGGGACTCCGAGCAGTACTTC. As protein: CASSRDSEQYF.